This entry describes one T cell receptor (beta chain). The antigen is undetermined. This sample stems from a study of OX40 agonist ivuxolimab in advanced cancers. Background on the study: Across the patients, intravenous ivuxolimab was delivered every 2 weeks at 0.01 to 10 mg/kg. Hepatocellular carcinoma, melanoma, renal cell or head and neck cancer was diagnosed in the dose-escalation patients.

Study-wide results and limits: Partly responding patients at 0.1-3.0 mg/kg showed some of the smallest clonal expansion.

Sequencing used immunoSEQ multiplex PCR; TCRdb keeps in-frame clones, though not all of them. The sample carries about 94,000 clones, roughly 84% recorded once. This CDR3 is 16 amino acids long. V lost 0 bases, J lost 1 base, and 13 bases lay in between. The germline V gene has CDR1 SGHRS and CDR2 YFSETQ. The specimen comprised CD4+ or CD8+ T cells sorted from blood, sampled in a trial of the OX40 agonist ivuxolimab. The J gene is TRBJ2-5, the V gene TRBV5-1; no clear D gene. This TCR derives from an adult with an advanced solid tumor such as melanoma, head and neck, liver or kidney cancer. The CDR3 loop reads CASSLGTVGAQETQYF. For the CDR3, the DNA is TGCGCCAGCAGCTTGGGGACCGTTGGTGCCCAAGAGACCCAGTACTTC. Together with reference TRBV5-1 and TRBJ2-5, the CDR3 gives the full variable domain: KAGVTQTPRYLIKTRGQQVTLSCSPISGHRSVSWYQQTPGQGLQFLFEYFSETQRNKGNFPGRFSGRQFSNSRSEMNVSTLELGDSALYLCASSLGTVGAQETQYFGPGTRLLVL.